This section outlines one T cell receptor (beta chain) sequence together with its context. This clone's antigen is unknown. No much larger clone is present one base from it, and per-base qualities are unavailable. CDR1 and CDR2 (LNHDA, SQIVND) derive from the germline V gene (reference sequence). Taken from cysteine to phenylalanine, the CDR3 has 15 residues. The entry retains the CDR3 DNA only, 45 bases that are in frame from base 1. The data were obtained in a study of cytomegalovirus exposure and HLA in healthy donors (dated by TCRdb to about 2017). In the study overall: An earlier analysis of 587 of the donors reported 250 to 300 Gb of sequence data and 120 million or so unique TCR beta sequences from roughly 180 million T cells. Around 320 gigabases of sequencing data and 80 million or so unique TCR sequences were included in an early release covering about 620 HLA-typed donors. Among the approximately 400 genotyped donors, around 81% belonged to the genetic ancestry cluster associated with self-reported Caucasian donors. The aim of the study was to test whether cataloging public T cell receptors could identify signatures of past pathogen exposure. The study profiled the T cell repertoires of under 850 subjects by immunosequencing and related them to cytomegalovirus serostatus. Along with the approximately 700-subject first cohort, a separate validation cohort of approximately 110 different subjects was used. High-throughput TCR immunosequencing, statistical association of individual TCRs with disease status, and machine learning were combined to predict cytomegalovirus infection status. In a later analysis, previously published TCR beta repertoires from several hundred donors were re-analyzed and high-resolution HLA genotyping was added so that TCR occurrence patterns could be studied. Rather than using new phenotypic data, the later analysis identified candidate immune exposures from TCR beta sequences and from how often those sequences occurred across donors. An earlier analysis of 587 of the donors applied high-throughput TCR beta sequencing to assess whether each TCR beta V gene segment acted as functional or pseudogenic. Donor age, sex, ethnicity and CMV serostatus were collected together with the repertoire data. Genome-wide SNP genotypes for about 55% of the 666 donors were used in a later genetic analysis, which treated that subset as a discovery cohort. All discovery cohort repertoires had been generated on a single sequencing platform. Class I and class II HLA loci were covered by the typing at four-digit resolution. The number of typed donors differed by locus: about 620-630 for A, B, C, DRB1 and DQB1; approximately 530 for DQA1; around 610 for DPA1; and 400 to 480 for DPB1. Roughly 5 DR-DQ haplotypes were handled as single units for association and clustering, since linkage in the cohort was strong. Across 300 to 500 genotyped donors of the cohort, an average of about 240,000 unique TCR beta nucleotide sequences per donor were sequenced, and 15% to 20% of those sequences were non-productive. What the research found in general, with its limitations: A further reported finding was that TCR beta sequences accurately predicted the HLA-A and HLA-B alleles for most subjects in the first cohort. A later analysis associated 16,951 TCR beta sequences with specific HLA alleles at a false discovery rate of 0.05. This cohort had only TCR beta chains sequenced, and the lack of alpha or paired-chain data limited which features could be detected. Immune exposure information for the cohort was limited to CMV serostatus. V-gene and J-gene trimming of TCR beta chains was associated with a missense DCLRE1C variant in a later genetic analysis, and the association was replicated in an independent cohort. According to a later analysis, parvovirus B19, influenza, CMV and Epstein-Barr virus appeared linked to several top co-occurrence clusters. Strong co-occurrence of HLA alleles, especially DR and DQ, made assigning TCR associations to individual alleles difficult. A group of highly shared sequence variants was considered likely to be a technical artifact of the sequencing pipeline. Most TCR sequences were seen in very few donors, while some public TCRs were found in many individuals. The 87-base-pair reads could not distinguish some IMGT-functional V segments, including TRBV6-2 and TRBV6-3, so those segments were excluded. Sequencing depth was assumed to be roughly uniform across donors in the presence/absence analyses, though that assumption may not hold. The authors suggested that the approach could potentially be extended to other disease states and immunological phenotypes. In a later analysis, most CMV-associated TCR beta chains were found to appear HLA-restricted, with HLA associations seemingly driven largely by CMV exposure. Three of the identified cytomegalovirus-associated TCR beta chains were confirmed in vitro to be specific for cytomegalovirus antigens. According to a later analysis, TCR association rates differed among HLA loci, with DRB1 alleles showing the most associated TCRs and HLA-C alleles showing the fewest. In the study, some 160 TCR beta chains were listed as associated with cytomegalovirus. An earlier analysis of 450 to 750 of the donors showed that most TCR beta V segments appeared in productive rearrangements either about 87% or about 30% of the time, which broadly matched IMGT annotations. Because HLA typing was missing for some donors at each locus, association tests included only the typed subset. Cytomegalovirus status was reported to be diagnosed by the classifier with high specificity and sensitivity in both the original and validation cohorts. Because counts were too low, approximately 18 rarely observed V segments, including chromosome 9 orphons, were excluded from the earlier analysis of roughly 580 of the donors. Compared with equally common non-associated chains, HLA-associated TCR beta chains in a later analysis were more clonally expanded and had lower generation probabilities. A later genetic analysis reported fewer N-insertions in productive TCRs among donors in an Asian-associated ancestry cluster than the roughly 640-donor mean. Correlated functional status among segregating V segments might be attributable to linkage disequilibrium, but an unknown experimental factor could not be ruled out.

The cohort consisted of 666 healthy bone marrow donors. All cohort members were sampled while nominally healthy, although unrecorded immune exposures were likely present. The donor was CMV seropositive and belonged to the group of some 290 seropositive cohort members. Every donor gave a peripheral blood sample, and the peripheral blood mononuclear cells from that sample were used for TCR beta sequencing. Genomic DNA was extracted from the blood cell samples with the Qiagen DNeasy Blood Extraction Kit. Library creation used the immunoSEQ multiplex PCR assay. The multiplex PCR relied on a mix of 60 forward primers for TCR Vbeta segments and 13 reverse primers for TCR Jbeta segments. Amplification of the CDR3 region of rearranged TCR beta genes was performed with a multiplex PCR assay on genomic DNA. The amplified TCR beta libraries were sequenced on the Illumina HiSeq System as 87-base-pair reads. On the study's bioinformatics: A later analysis tallied about 77 million unique TCR beta chains across the 610 or so repertoires, and about 10 million of those chains were shared by two or more donors. A nearest-neighbor algorithm error-corrected the raw reads and collapsed the reads into unique sequences, merging closely related sequences to remove PCR and sequencing errors. To assign V, D and J gene segments, CDR3 sequences were aligned to IMGT reference sequences. For a sequence to be retained, at least a six-nucleotide match to both a V gene segment and a J gene segment was required. A rearrangement counted as productive if the CDR3 had no stop codons and remained in frame with V and J, and every other rearrangement counted as non-productive. Following IMGT convention, CDR3 was defined as the stretch from the second conserved V-encoded cysteine up to the conserved J-encoded phenylalanine. The earlier analysis of around 640 of the donors excluded sequences that lacked an unambiguous match to a single V gene segment. An earlier analysis of over 450 of the donors classified V segments as functional when productive rearrangements were above 56.7% and as segregating when the standard deviation between donors was above 5%. A statistical classification framework was developed to diagnose cytomegalovirus status using the catalog of TCR beta chain sequences. A later analysis assigned V and J genes by comparing TCR nucleotide sequences with IMGT/GENE-DB human TR gene sequences. Using the TCRdist pipeline, a later analysis assigned CDR3 sequences along with most-parsimonious VDJ recombination scenarios. A later analysis defined each TCR beta chain by its CDR3 amino acid sequence plus V-gene family, and excluded reads lacking a unique V-gene family. As a way to deal with suspected cross-contamination and a sequencing artifact, a later analysis dropped nearly 600 nucleotide sequences that were highly shared and had low generation probability. A later analysis calculated a clonal expansion index for each public chain from normalized within-repertoire ranks of inferred template counts. In a later analysis, generation probabilities were computed using a VDJ recombination model fitted to out-of-frame rearrangements, and the results were checked against IGoR. A later analysis scored TCR-TCR, TCR-HLA and TCR-CMV co-occurrence with hypergeometric tests, applying a repertoire-size bias correction to TCR pairs. A later analysis estimated false discovery rates by permuting HLA or CMV assignments 20 times. In a later analysis, co-occurring TCRs were grouped using DBSCAN, and TCRdist sequence similarity was added for clustering within HLA-allele-positive subsets. Repertoires with fewer than 30,000 or more than 120,000 public chains were left out of co-occurrence clustering, as were a few repertoires with anomalous nucleotide sharing. Not all clones reach the TCRdb copy of this immuneACCESS table, which keeps in-frame sequences only. Checked studies attribute under half of the gap to unresolved V genes and leave the rest unexplained. V, J and clone size reflect that table, while D and trimming were determined from the DNA. The sample table records about 140,000 clones; 75% of these occur just once. Of the sample, roughly 10% is held by the ten largest clones.

The sequence was collected from a young man in good health and CMV-seropositive. The chain uses TRBV19 and TRBJ2-5; TRBD2 matches 7 bases in the middle. The J call may be wrong; the DNA end is better matched by TRBJ2-7. The sample was PBMCs. The nucleotide sequence reads TGTGCCAGTAGTCCAAGGGGAGGGACTTCCCACGAGCAGTACTTC. Translated, it gives CASSPRGGTSHEQYF.